These 13 T cell receptor beta chains originate from one sample sequenced in a study of T cell responses to AZD1222 COVID-19 vaccine. Here immunoSEQ multiplex PCR was the method, and the copy in TCRdb shows in-frame clones only, minus some. Of about 140,000 clones in the sample, under 95% were seen once. Material: peripheral blood, obtained on day 0 of AZD1222 vaccination. Receptors were obtained from an adult in good health.

This clone occurred once. The genes are TRBV4-3 and TRBJ2-3; 7 bases agree with TRBD2. The germline CDR1 and CDR2 sequences are LGHNA and YSLEER. CDR3 size: 16 residues. J lost 2 bases, V lost 1 base, and 6 bases had no gene match. The CDR3, as DNA: TGCGCCAGCAGCCAAGCTAGCGGCCCCCCCACAGATACGCAGTATTTT. Translated: CASSQASGPPTDTQYF.

The CDR3 loop is CASSLTRTAGYNEQFF. The CDR3 bases are TGTGCCAGCAGCTTAACCCGAACAGCGGGGTACAATGAGCAGTTCTTC. The chain employs TRBV11-2 and TRBJ2-1; 7 nucleotides match TRBD2. Germline V gene data show CDR1 as SGHAT and CDR2 as FQNNGV. After removal of 2 bases from V and 4 bases from J, the junction contained 8 bases not matched to a gene. CDR3 length: 16 amino acids.

The gene calls are TRBV30 and TRBJ1-1; D remains unclear. The ends were cut back, 0 bases at V and 0 bases at J, with 5 bases in the middle. Germline V CDR1 and CDR2: GTSNPN, SVGIG (reference sequence). This CDR3 has 13 residues. The CDR3 nucleotides read TGTGCCTGGAGTGTACTAGTGAACACTGAAGCTTTCTTT. It yields the protein CAWSVLVNTEAFF.

The genes are TRBV6-2 or TRBV6-3 and TRBJ1-1, with D hard to call. The CDR3 is 13 amino acids. Germline loops: CDR1 MNHEY, CDR2 SVGEGT. Trimming stripped 3 bases from V and 6 bases from J, with 11 bases between. This CDR3 reads CASSYLKHAEAFF. The DNA for the CDR3 is TGTGCCAGCAGTTATCTAAAGCACGCTGAAGCTTTCTTT.

This clone was seen only once. Germline and junction disagree at one end, which may indicate a read error. V is TRBV5-8 and J is TRBJ2-7, with 9 bases matching TRBD1. Germline V gene data show CDR1 as SGHTS and CDR2 as YDEGEE. The CDR3 length is 10 residues. The CDR3 sequence: CASRLDRGYF. CDR3 in DNA: TGTGCCAGCAGGTTGGACAGGGGGTACTTC.

The rearrangement links TRBV5-8 to TRBJ2-3; maybe TRBD1 (6 bases). V was clipped by 3 bases and J by 1 base, with 9 bases between them. Per germline, CDR1 SGHTS and CDR2 YDEGEE. The length of the CDR3 is 14 residues. CDR3 protein: CASSWGPGTDTQYF. CDR3 nucleotides: TGTGCCAGCAGCTGGGGGCCTGGCACAGATACGCAGTATTTT.

The rearrangement links TRBV19 to TRBJ1-1, with D unclear. The CDR3 spans 13 residues. With 2 bases removed from V and 1 base from J, the gap between germline ends came to 5 bases. CDR1 is LNHDA, CDR2 SQIVND, per germline (reference sequence). In nucleotides, the CDR3 is TGTGCCAGTAGTATAAAGGGGAACACTGAAGCTTTCTTT. Residues: CASSIKGNTEAFF.

This sequence joins TRBV28 and TRBJ2-1; weak D call: TRBD2 (5 bases). V lost 4 bases and J 0 bases, leaving 25 bases between the germline ends. Per the germline V gene, CDR1 is MDHEN and CDR2 is SYDVKM. This CDR3 is 20 amino acids long. In DNA, the CDR3 is TGTGCCAGCAGTTCCTTAGGAGGTCTGAACCCTTCGAGCTCCTACAATGAGCAGTTCTTC. Translation: CASSSLGGLNPSSSYNEQFF.

V gene TRBV7-2 combines with J gene TRBJ2-7, with 11 bases matching TRBD2. CDR1 is SGHTA and CDR2 is FQGNSA in the germline V gene. V lost 4 bases and J lost 2; bases outside the gene matches: 7. The CDR3 has 16 residues. DNA for the CDR3: TGTGCCAGCAGCTCCCTAGCGGGAGGCCCAACCTACGAGCAGTACTTC. Translation gives CASSSLAGGPTYEQYF.

V gene TRBV5-1 combines with J gene TRBJ2-7, with D tentatively TRBD1 (6 bases). Germline V CDR1 and CDR2: SGHRS, YFSETQ. Between the trimmed V and J ends, which lost 0 bases and 2 bases, there was a span of 21 bases. CDR3 length equals 18 residues. CDR3: CASSLGPHDRDTPYEQYF. The CDR3 DNA is TGCGCCAGCAGCTTGGGCCCCCACGACCGGGACACCCCCTACGAGCAGTACTTC.

J is TRBJ2-2 and V is TRBV9; D call uncertain. Between the trimmed V and J ends, which lost 4 bases and 0 bases, there was a span of 19 bases. Germline CDR1 reads SGDLS; CDR2 reads YYNGEE. The CDR3 runs to 18 residues. Written as DNA, the CDR3 is TGTGCCAGCAGCTTGAGTAAAGGGAATAGACCGAACACCGGGGAGCTGTTTTTT. It is translated as CASSLSKGNRPNTGELFF.

The V gene is TRBV2, the J gene TRBJ2-3, with TRBD2 as a possible D gene (5 bases). Germline V CDR1 and CDR2: SNHLY, FYNNEI. The CDR3 sequence is 14 residues long. V was trimmed by 10 bases and J by 1 base, leaving 15 bases between them. DNA for the CDR3: TGTGCCACCGAACCCGGGGTGGGCACAGATACGCAGTATTTT. Residues: CATEPGVGTDTQYF.

The chain uses TRBV5-6 and TRBJ2-3; 8 nucleotides match TRBD2. The CDR3 is 16 amino acids. J lost 9 bases, V lost 0 bases, and 12 bases had no gene match. Germline lookup yields CDR1 SGHDT and CDR2 YYEEEE. The CDR3 region is CASSLASGGARGTQYF. Written as DNA, the CDR3 is TGTGCCAGCAGCTTGGCCTCGGGGGGGGCCCGAGGAACGCAGTATTTT.